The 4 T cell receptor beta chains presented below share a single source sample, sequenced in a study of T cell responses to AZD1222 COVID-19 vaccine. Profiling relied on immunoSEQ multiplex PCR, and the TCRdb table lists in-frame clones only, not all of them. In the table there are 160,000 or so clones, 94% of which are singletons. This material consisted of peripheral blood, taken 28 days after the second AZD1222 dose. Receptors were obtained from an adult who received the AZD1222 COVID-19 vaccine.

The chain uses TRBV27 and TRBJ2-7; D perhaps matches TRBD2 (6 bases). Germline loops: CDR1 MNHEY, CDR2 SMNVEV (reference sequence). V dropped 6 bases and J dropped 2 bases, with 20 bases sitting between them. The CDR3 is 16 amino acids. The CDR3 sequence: CASSPISAGGAYEQYF. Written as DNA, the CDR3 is TGTGCCAGCAGCCCCATCTCGGCCGGAGGGGCCTACGAGCAGTACTTC.

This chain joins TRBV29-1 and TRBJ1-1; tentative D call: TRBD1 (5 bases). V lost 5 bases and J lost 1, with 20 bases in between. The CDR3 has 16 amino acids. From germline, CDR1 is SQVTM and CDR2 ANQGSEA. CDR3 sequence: CSVSTDNRRTNTEAFF. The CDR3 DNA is TGCAGCGTTTCGACGGACAACAGGCGAACGAACACTGAAGCTTTCTTT.

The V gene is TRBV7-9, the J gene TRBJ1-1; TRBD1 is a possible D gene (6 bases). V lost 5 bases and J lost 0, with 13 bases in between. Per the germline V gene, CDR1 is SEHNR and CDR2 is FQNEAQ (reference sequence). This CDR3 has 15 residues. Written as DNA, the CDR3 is TGTGCCAGCAGCCCCCGGACAGCCATGAACACTGAAGCTTTCTTT. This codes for CASSPRTAMNTEAFF. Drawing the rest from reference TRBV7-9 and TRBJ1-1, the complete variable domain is DTGVSQNPRHKITKRGQNVTFRCDPISEHNRLYWYRQTLGQGPEFLTYFQNEAQLEKSRLLSDRFSAERPKGSFSTLEIQRTEQGDSAMYLCASSPRTAMNTEAFFGQGTRLTVV.

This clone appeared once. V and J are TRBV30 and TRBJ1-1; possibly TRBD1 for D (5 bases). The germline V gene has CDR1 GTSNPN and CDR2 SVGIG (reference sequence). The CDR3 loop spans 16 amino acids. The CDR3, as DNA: TGTGGGTGCTCGGTAGGATCACCAGGGAGAGACACTGAAGCTTTCTTT. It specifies CGCSVGSPGRDTEAFF.